These T cell receptor beta chains were read from a single sample in a study of T-cell reconstitution after alpha-beta-depleted transplantation in children. TCRdb re-derived calls from the PCR reads in MiXCR, one entry per CDR3 protein. The table shows around 530,000 distinct CDR3 sequences, with approximately 29% occurring only once. This material consisted of PBMCs from the stem cell graft donor, taken from the stem cell graft. These receptors all come from a human donor who donated a stem cell graft to a child with aplastic anemia. Each CDR3 is given without its conserved first and last residue. A D gene is named only where the DNA matches it firmly. Clone size is shown for a subset of rows, as once, few, many or a class of expanded clone.

clone size	D gene	V gene	J gene	CDR3 protein
few	-	TRBV6-2/TRBV6-3	TRBJ2-2	ASSYLQQTGELF
-	-	TRBV6-5	TRBJ2-3	ASRYPGRWTDTQY
few	TRBD2	TRBV4-3	TRBJ2-3	ASSQDRTSGSTDTQY
-	TRBD1	TRBV5-1	TRBJ2-7	ASSLGQGRAYEQY
-	-	TRBV29-1	TRBJ1-2	SVVRPADYGYT
-	-	TRBV12-3/TRBV12-4	TRBJ1-1	ASSLKGQGGTEAF
few	TRBD1	TRBV5-4	TRBJ1-4	ASSHGTGDEKLF
-	-	TRBV5-6	TRBJ2-5	ASSLSSRLGVTQY
-	-	TRBV5-1	TRBJ1-1	ASSLGNANTEAF
few	-	TRBV6-5	TRBJ2-2	ASSSQGGTNTGELF
-	-	TRBV21-1	TRBJ2-5	ASSLGTVPQETQY
-	TRBD1	TRBV6-1	TRBJ2-7	ASSRVGGQGIYEQY
few	TRBD2	TRBV5-4	TRBJ2-2	ASSWTGGPNTGELF
-	TRBD1	TRBV11-1	TRBJ2-6	ASSETGTGPSGANVLT